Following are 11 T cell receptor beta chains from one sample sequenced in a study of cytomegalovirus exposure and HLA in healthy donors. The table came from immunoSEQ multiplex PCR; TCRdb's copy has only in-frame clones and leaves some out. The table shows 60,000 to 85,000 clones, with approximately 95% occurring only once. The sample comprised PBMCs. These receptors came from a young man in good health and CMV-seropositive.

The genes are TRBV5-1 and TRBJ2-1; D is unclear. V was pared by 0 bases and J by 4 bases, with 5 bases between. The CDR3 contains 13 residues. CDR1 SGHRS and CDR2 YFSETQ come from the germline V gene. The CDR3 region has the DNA TGCGCCAGCAGCTTGGGTCAGTACAATGAGCAGTTCTTC. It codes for CASSLGQYNEQFF.

The DNA for the CDR3 is TGTGCCAGCAGCTTAGTTGTTCGGGGTAACTATGGCTACACCTTC. It encodes CASSLVVRGNYGYTF. The rearrangement joins TRBV7-9 to TRBJ1-2; D remains ambiguous. The germline CDR1 and CDR2 sequences are SEHNR and FQNEAQ (reference sequence). The length of the CDR3 is 15 residues. V shed 1 base and J shed 1 base, with 10 bases lying between them.

DNA of the CDR3: TGTGCCAGCTCTCCGACAGGAATCTCCTACGAGCAGTACTTC. As protein: CASSPTGISYEQYF. The V and J genes are TRBV18 and TRBJ2-7; maybe TRBD1 (6 bases). The V end was cut by 6 bases, the J end by 0 bases, with 12 bases between. The CDR3 contains 14 residues. From germline, CDR1 is KGHSH and CDR2 LQKENI.

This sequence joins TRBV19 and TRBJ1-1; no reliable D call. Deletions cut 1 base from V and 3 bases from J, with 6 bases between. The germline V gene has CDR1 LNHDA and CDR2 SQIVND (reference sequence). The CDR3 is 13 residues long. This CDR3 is CASSIAGYTEAFF. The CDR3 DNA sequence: TGTGCCAGTAGTATAGCCGGTTACACTGAAGCTTTCTTT.

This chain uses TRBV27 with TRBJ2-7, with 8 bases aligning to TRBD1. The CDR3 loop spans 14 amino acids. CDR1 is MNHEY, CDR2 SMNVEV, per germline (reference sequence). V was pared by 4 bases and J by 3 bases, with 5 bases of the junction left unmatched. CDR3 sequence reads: CASSSRTGSYEQYF. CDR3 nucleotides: TGTGCCAGCAGTTCTCGGACAGGGAGCTACGAGCAGTACTTC.

CDR3 DNA sequence: TGTGCCAGCAGCACACAGGGGGCAGGGCAGTTCTTC. The encoded protein is CASSTQGAGQFF. The genes are TRBV11-2 and TRBJ2-1; 9 bases are shared with TRBD1. The CDR3 length is 12 residues. Germline CDR1 and CDR2: SGHAT and FQNNGV. With 5 bases clipped from V and 12 bases from J, the junction kept 5 bases outside the gene matches.

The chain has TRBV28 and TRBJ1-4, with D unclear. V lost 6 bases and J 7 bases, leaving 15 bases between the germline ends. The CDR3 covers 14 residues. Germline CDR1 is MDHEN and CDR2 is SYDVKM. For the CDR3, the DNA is TGTGCCAGCAGGGGTGGCGGGATGGCTGAAAAACTGTTTTTT. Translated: CASRGGGMAEKLFF.

The CDR3 region is CASSEATGTREQYF. The CDR3 DNA reads as TGTGCCAGCAGTGAAGCCACTGGAACGAGGGAGCAGTACTTC. V and J are TRBV6-1 and TRBJ2-7; D unclear. The CDR3 is made up of 14 amino acids. The germline V gene encodes CDR1 MNHNS and CDR2 SASEGT. V was clipped by 0 bases and J by 7 bases, with 13 bases between them.

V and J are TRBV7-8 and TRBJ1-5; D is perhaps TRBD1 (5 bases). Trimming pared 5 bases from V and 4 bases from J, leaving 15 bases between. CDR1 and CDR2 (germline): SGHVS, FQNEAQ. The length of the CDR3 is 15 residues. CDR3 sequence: CASSASGVGNQPQHF. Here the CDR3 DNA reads TGTGCCAGCAGCGCGTCGGGGGTTGGAAATCAGCCCCAGCATTTT.

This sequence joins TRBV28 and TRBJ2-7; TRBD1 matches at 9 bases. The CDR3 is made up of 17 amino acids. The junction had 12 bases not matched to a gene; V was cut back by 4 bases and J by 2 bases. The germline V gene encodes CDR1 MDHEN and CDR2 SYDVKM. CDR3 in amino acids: CASSSFLRDRVTYEQYF. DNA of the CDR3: TGTGCCAGCAGTTCATTCCTCCGGGACAGGGTCACCTACGAGCAGTACTTC.

The CDR3 reads CASSLTSGSSYNEQFF. The CDR3 bases are TGCGCCAGCAGCTTGACTAGCGGGAGCTCCTACAATGAGCAGTTCTTC. The chain has TRBV5-1 and TRBJ2-1, with TRBD2 matching 11 bases. The CDR3 is 16 amino acids. Trimming at V came to 1 base and at J to 0 bases, leaving 0 bases not matched to a gene. Germline V gene sequence: CDR1 SGHRS, CDR2 YFSETQ. Using reference TRBV5-1 and TRBJ2-1 for the parts outside the CDR3, the full variable domain is KAGVTQTPRYLIKTRGQQVTLSCSPISGHRSVSWYQQTPGQGLQFLFEYFSETQRNKGNFPGRFSGRQFSNSRSEMNVSTLELGDSALYLCASSLTSGSSYNEQFFGPGTRLTVL.